The 24 T cell receptor beta chains in this list originate from one sample, sequenced in a study of control samples from healthy donors and cancer patients. Measured with immunoSEQ multiplex PCR; TCRdb has only the in-frame clones, and not every one. This table holds roughly 90,000 clones, roughly four fifths found once. The specimen sequenced was blood. The origin of the receptors is a woman in her sixties or seventies in good health.

The chain has TRBV6-1 and TRBJ2-2, with 12 bases matching TRBD2. Germline-derived CDR1 and CDR2 are MNHNS and SASEGT. Trimming at V came to 2 bases and at J to 0 bases, leaving 10 bases not matched to a gene. The CDR3 loop spans 20 amino acids. This CDR3 is CASSEKSSGGAGANTGELFF. CDR3 DNA: TGTGCCAGCAGTGAAAAGTCTAGCGGGGGGGCTGGAGCGAACACCGGGGAGCTGTTTTTT.

There are many counts of this clone. The chain is built from TRBV2 and TRBJ1-2, with 9 bases fitting TRBD1. The trim removed 5 bases at V and 7 bases at J, leaving 8 bases unmatched. From germline, CDR1 is SNHLY and CDR2 FYNNEI. The CDR3 extends over 14 amino acids. CDR3 in amino acids: CASSTQGAGFGYTF. The CDR3 coding sequence is TGTGCCAGCAGTACACAGGGGGCCGGATTTGGCTACACCTTC. The whole variable domain, remainder taken from reference TRBV2 and TRBJ1-2, is EPEVTQTPSHQVTQMGQEVILRCVPISNHLYFYWYRQILGQKVEFLVSFYNNEISEKSEIFDDQFSVERPDGSNFTLKIRSTKLEDSAMYFCASSTQGAGFGYTFGSGTRLTVV.

This rearrangement joins TRBV5-4 to TRBJ2-1; D uncertain. CDR3 length: 13 amino acids. V lost 5 bases to trimming and J lost 2 bases, with 8 bases between them. The germline CDR1 and CDR2 sequences are SGHNT and YYREEE (reference sequence). CDR3 in DNA: TGTGCCAGCAGATCCTCAGCCTACAATGAGCAGTTCTTC. It encodes CASRSSAYNEQFF.

The CDR3 DNA reads as TGCAGCGTGGGTTTTGACACGGTCACAGATACGCAGTATTTT. Its translation: CSVGFDTVTDTQYF. The genes are TRBV29-1 and TRBJ2-3, with unresolved D. The germline V gene encodes CDR1 SQVTM and CDR2 ANQGSEA. V lost 6 bases, J lost 2 bases, and 15 bases lay in between. This CDR3 is built from 14 residues.

This clone was counted once. The genes are TRBV27 and TRBJ1-5; D ambiguous. V was pared by 2 bases and J by 0 bases, with 5 bases between. In germline, CDR1 is MNHEY, CDR2 SMNVEV (reference sequence). CDR3 size: 14 residues. The CDR3 region has the DNA TGTGCCAGCAGTTTACAGTATAGCAATCAGCCCCAGCATTTT. Protein sequence: CASSLQYSNQPQHF.

This clone was counted once. The chain combines TRBV19 with TRBJ2-1, with TRBD2 identical over 14 bases. The V segment lost 6 bases and the J segment 8 bases; nucleotides outside the gene matches: 6. This CDR3 comprises 15 residues. Germline loops: CDR1 LNHDA, CDR2 SQIVND (reference sequence). This CDR3 reads CASRTGTSGSYEQFF. The CDR3 region has the DNA TGTGCCAGTAGGACCGGGACTAGCGGGAGCTATGAGCAGTTCTTC.

This chain connects TRBV27 to TRBJ2-7; D is possibly TRBD2 (7 bases). Per germline, CDR1 MNHEY and CDR2 SMNVEV (reference sequence). The CDR3 runs 15 residues. Trimming left V 6 bases short and J 1 base short, with 16 bases between. The DNA of the CDR3 is TGTGCCAGCAGATCCTCCGGGGGGCAATCCTACGAGCAGTACTTC. Its translation is CASRSSGGQSYEQYF.

The rearrangement joins TRBV6-5 to TRBJ1-5; a weak D match, TRBD1 (5 bases). The V gene's germline CDR1 is MNHEY and CDR2 SVGAGI. The CDR3 loop spans 13 amino acids. V gave up 6 bases and J gave up 7 bases, with 13 bases separating them. The CDR3 DNA reads as TGTGCCAGCAGGGACATGGGGGAGCAGCCCCAGCATTTT. Encoded protein: CASRDMGEQPQHF.

This clone came up once. The sample carries other DNA sequences with the same CDR3. The V and J genes are TRBV2 and TRBJ1-2; possible D gene TRBD1, 5 bases. The CDR3 is 13 residues long. V was trimmed by 2 bases and J by 4 bases, leaving 8 bases between them. Germline assignment: CDR1 SNHLY and CDR2 FYNNEI. CDR3 residues: CASSEQGGYGYTF. The DNA of the CDR3 is TGTGCCAGCAGTGAACAGGGAGGCTATGGCTACACCTTC.

This clone was counted a single time. The rearrangement uses TRBV7-9 and TRBJ1-3; tentative D call: TRBD1 (6 bases). CDR3 size: 14 residues. Germline lookup yields CDR1 SEHNR and CDR2 FQNEAQ (reference sequence). The V end lost 1 base, the J end lost 2 bases, and 6 bases lay between the germline ends. CDR3 sequence: CASSLDRAGNTIYF. The CDR3 DNA sequence: TGTGCCAGCAGCTTAGACAGGGCTGGAAACACCATATATTTT.

This clone appeared once. The V and J genes are TRBV6-5 and TRBJ2-5, with D tentatively TRBD2 (6 bases). V lost 8 bases and J lost 5, with 15 bases in between. Germline-derived CDR1 and CDR2 are MNHEY and SVGAGI. The CDR3 extends over 13 amino acids. In DNA form, the CDR3 reads TGTGCCAGCGAGGTGCGGGGCGCGGAGACCCAGTACTTC. This sequence encodes CASEVRGAETQYF.

The gene calls are TRBV11-2 and TRBJ2-3; D is uncertain. This CDR3 is 12 amino acids long. The V and J ends lost 1 base and 7 bases respectively, with 6 bases between them. Germline V gene data show CDR1 as SGHAT and CDR2 as FQNNGV. The CDR3 DNA reads as TGTGCCAGCAGCTTAGTGGATTATACGCAGTATTTT. Translated, it gives CASSLVDYTQYF.

The chain's CDR3 is CASSPDGDQPQHF. The CDR3 DNA sequence: TGTGCCAGCAGTCCCGACGGAGATCAGCCCCAGCATTTT. This chain uses TRBV5-8 with TRBJ1-5; the D is unclear. CDR1 is SGHTS, CDR2 YDEGEE, per germline. The CDR3 spans 13 residues. Trimming shortened V by 5 bases and J by 5 bases, and 11 bases separated the two germline ends.

This chain links TRBV6-7 with TRBJ1-4, with 7 bases aligning to TRBD1. TRBV6-7 is noted as an ORF with a role that remains uncertain. The junction had 10 bases not matched to a gene; V was cut back by 7 bases and J by 2 bases. There are 16 residues in the CDR3. CDR3 protein: CASNQGGPRTNEKLFF. CDR3 sequence (DNA): TGTGCCAGCAACCAAGGGGGCCCAAGGACTAATGAAAAACTGTTTTTT.

The chain is built from TRBV4-1 and TRBJ2-3; the D is unclear. CDR3 length equals 12 residues. CDR1 MGHRA and CDR2 YSYEKL come from the germline V gene. V was cut by 2 bases and J by 13 bases, with 13 bases left in between. The CDR3 DNA sequence: TGCGCCAGCAGCCAAACCCTGAGTAATAAGTATTTT. Translation: CASSQTLSNKYF.

This chain uses TRBV3-1 (or the pseudogene TRBV3-2) with TRBJ1-1; unclear D gene. V lost 2 bases, J lost 2 bases, and 6 bases lay in between. CDR3 length: 13 residues. Germline V lookup: CDR1 LGHDT, CDR2 YNNKEL (reference sequence). CDR3 amino acids: CASSQSSNTEAFF. The CDR3 DNA reads TGTGCCAGCAGCCAAAGTAGTAACACTGAAGCTTTCTTT.

This rearrangement joins TRBV28 to TRBJ1-4; D uncertain. CDR1 and CDR2 from the germline V gene are MDHEN and SYDVKM. CDR3 length: 15 amino acids. Deletions cut 6 bases from V and 4 bases from J, with 15 bases between. In DNA form, the CDR3 reads TGTGCCAGCAGAAAAGAAGGAGGCCTTAATGAAAAACTGTTTTTT. This gives the protein CASRKEGGLNEKLFF.

The chain employs TRBV25-1 and TRBJ1-6; tentatively, D is TRBD1 (5 bases). Per the germline V gene, CDR1 is MGHDK and CDR2 is SYGVNS. V lost 2 bases and J 14 bases, leaving 10 bases between the germline ends. The CDR3 is made up of 12 amino acids. Written as DNA, the CDR3 is TGTGCCAGCAGTGAACAGGGTTTATCCCTCCACTTT. Residues: CASSEQGLSLHF.

This clone has only a few counts. The rearrangement joins TRBV10-1 to TRBJ2-3, with TRBD1 identical over 8 bases. This CDR3 has 19 residues. V lost 10 bases and J lost 0; bases outside the gene matches: 21. From germline, CDR1 is WNHNN and CDR2 SYGVQD (reference sequence). This chain's CDR3 is CAIPIPFGQGKGSTDTQYF. CDR3 coding DNA: TGCGCCATCCCTATCCCCTTTGGACAGGGTAAAGGTAGCACAGATACGCAGTATTTT.

The chain couples TRBV18 to TRBJ2-3, with D uncertain. Germline CDR1 is KGHSH and CDR2 is LQKENI. This CDR3 region has 12 residues. Trimming stripped 0 bases from V and 4 bases from J, with 2 bases between. This chain's CDR3 is CASSPPADTQYF. Here the CDR3 DNA reads TGTGCCAGCTCACCACCGGCAGATACGCAGTATTTT.

The chain has TRBV5-1 and TRBJ2-7, with 7 bases identical to TRBD1. V dropped 5 bases and J dropped 7; count of bases not matched to a gene: 12. Germline-derived CDR1 and CDR2 are SGHRS and YFSETQ. The CDR3 runs 14 residues. CDR3 region: CASRSGQKIDEQYF. DNA of the CDR3: TGCGCCAGCAGGTCGGGACAGAAGATCGATGAGCAGTACTTC. The full variable domain, completed using reference TRBV5-1 and TRBJ2-7, is KAGVTQTPRYLIKTRGQQVTLSCSPISGHRSVSWYQQTPGQGLQFLFEYFSETQRNKGNFPGRFSGRQFSNSRSEMNVSTLELGDSALYLCASRSGQKIDEQYFGPGTRLTVT.

The chain couples TRBV19 to TRBJ2-7; 7 nucleotides align to TRBD1. The germline CDR1 and CDR2 sequences are LNHDA and SQIVND (reference sequence). This CDR3 spans 14 amino acids. V was clipped by 2 bases and J by 4 bases; unmatched bases: 5. The CDR3 loop is CASSIRTGEYEQYF. CDR3 DNA sequence: TGTGCCAGTAGTATAAGGACAGGTGAATACGAGCAGTACTTC.

This clone was observed once. This chain uses TRBV2 with TRBJ2-7, with D hard to call. V lost 4 bases to trimming and J lost 2 bases, with 3 bases between them. The CDR3 loop spans 11 amino acids. Germline V gives CDR1 SNHLY, CDR2 FYNNEI. The CDR3 is CASSAAYEQYF. DNA for the CDR3: TGTGCCAGCAGTGCAGCCTACGAGCAGTACTTC.

The CDR3 DNA sequence: TGTGCCAGCAGCCCCGGCACCCTTGAAGCGAACACTGAAGCTTTCTTT. It is translated as CASSPGTLEANTEAFF. V is TRBV5-6 and J is TRBJ1-1; D gene uncertain. CDR1 and CDR2 (germline): SGHDT, YYEEEE. Deletions cut 4 bases from V and 1 base from J, with 17 bases between. The CDR3 is 16 amino acids.